A selection of T cell receptor beta chains follows, all from one sample in a study of Graves' ophthalmopathy and Graves' hyperthyroidism. From the multiplex PCR reads, TCRdb called clonotypes with MiXCR, one entry per CDR3 protein. The table records about 390,000 distinct CDR3 sequences, roughly 15% of them present only once. Material for sequencing was peripheral blood. The receptors were sampled from a woman aged 18-29 years with stable Graves' hyperthyroidism. CDR3s include the opening cysteine and the closing phenylalanine or tryptophan. Each record gives: CDR3 length, V gene, J gene, clone size, D gene, CDR3 protein, CDR3 DNA. The D gene is left open where the match is weak. Rows give clone size only sometimes, using once, few, many, or a class for an expanded clone.

CDR3 length: 14; V gene: TRBV3-1; J gene: TRBJ1-1; clone size: few; D gene: .; CDR3 protein: CASSQGTANTEAFF; CDR3 DNA: TGTGCCAGCAGCCAAGGGACAGCAAACACTGAAGCTTTCTTT
CDR3 length: 10; V gene: TRBV19; J gene: TRBJ1-1; clone size: .; D gene: .; CDR3 protein: CASSPFEAFF; CDR3 DNA: TGTGCCAGTAGTCCGTTTGAAGCTTTCTTT
CDR3 length: 14; V gene: TRBV12-3/TRBV12-4; J gene: TRBJ2-7; clone size: .; D gene: TRBD1; CDR3 protein: CASRRTGGGDEQYF; CDR3 DNA: TGTGCCAGCCGTCGGACAGGGGGCGGCGACGAGCAGTACTTC
CDR3 length: 13; V gene: TRBV20-1; J gene: TRBJ2-7; clone size: many; D gene: TRBD1; CDR3 protein: CSAARTGVYEQYF; CDR3 DNA: TGCAGTGCTGCCCGGACAGGGGTCTACGAGCAGTACTTC
CDR3 length: 14; V gene: TRBV7-2; J gene: TRBJ2-7; clone size: many; D gene: TRBD1; CDR3 protein: CASSTGQGVHEQYF; CDR3 DNA: TGTGCCAGCAGCACTGGACAGGGGGTGCACGAGCAGTACTTC
CDR3 length: 15; V gene: TRBV6-6; J gene: TRBJ2-3; clone size: many; D gene: TRBD2; CDR3 protein: CASSYSMNSGGTQYF; CDR3 DNA: TGTGCCAGCAGTTACTCGATGAACAGCGGGGGTACGCAGTATTTT
CDR3 length: 13; V gene: TRBV19; J gene: TRBJ2-7; clone size: many; D gene: .; CDR3 protein: CASSTYGLEEQYF; CDR3 DNA: TGTGCCAGTAGTACCTACGGGTTGGAGGAGCAGTACTTC
CDR3 length: 16; V gene: TRBV6-5; J gene: TRBJ1-1; clone size: many; D gene: .; CDR3 protein: CASSPARAGVHTEAFF; CDR3 DNA: TGTGCCAGCAGCCCTGCCCGGGCAGGGGTTCACACTGAAGCTTTCTTT
CDR3 length: 14; V gene: TRBV12-3/TRBV12-4; J gene: TRBJ2-7; clone size: many; D gene: .; CDR3 protein: CASSGWGAWQEQYF; CDR3 DNA: TGTGCCAGCAGTGGCTGGGGAGCGTGGCAGGAGCAGTACTTC
CDR3 length: 14; V gene: TRBV15; J gene: TRBJ2-7; clone size: many; D gene: TRBD1; CDR3 protein: CATSRGQGPYEQYF; CDR3 DNA: TGTGCCACCAGCAGAGGACAGGGTCCCTACGAGCAGTACTTC
CDR3 length: 17; V gene: TRBV27; J gene: TRBJ2-2; clone size: few; D gene: .; CDR3 protein: CASSPFTELDYTGELFF; CDR3 DNA: TGTGCCAGCAGTCCGTTTACCGAGCTGGATTACACCGGGGAGCTGTTTTTT
CDR3 length: 13; V gene: TRBV15; J gene: TRBJ1-1; clone size: many; D gene: .; CDR3 protein: CAVLVAPSTEAFF; CDR3 DNA: TGTGCCGTCCTTGTGGCACCTTCCACTGAAGCTTTCTTT
CDR3 length: 12; V gene: TRBV12-3/TRBV12-4; J gene: TRBJ1-5; clone size: .; D gene: .; CDR3 protein: CASSFWGQPQDF; CDR3 DNA: TGTGCCAGCAGTTTTTGGGGTCAGCCCCAGGATTTT
CDR3 length: 13; V gene: TRBV28; J gene: TRBJ1-2; clone size: .; D gene: .; CDR3 protein: CASRSSLNYGYTF; CDR3 DNA: TGTGCCAGCAGGTCAAGTCTTAACTATGGCTACACCTTC
CDR3 length: 12; V gene: TRBV15; J gene: TRBJ1-5; clone size: many; D gene: .; CDR3 protein: CATSSGVGPQHF; CDR3 DNA: TGTGCCACCAGCAGTGGCGTGGGGCCCCAGCATTTT
CDR3 length: 13; V gene: TRBV11-2; J gene: TRBJ1-1; clone size: many; D gene: .; CDR3 protein: CASTRGMNTEAFF; CDR3 DNA: TGTGCCAGCACGAGGGGGATGAACACTGAAGCTTTCTTT
CDR3 length: 14; V gene: TRBV5-1; J gene: TRBJ1-3; clone size: .; D gene: .; CDR3 protein: CASSFGESGNTIYF; CDR3 DNA: TGCGCCAGCAGCTTCGGAGAGTCAGGAAACACCATATATTTT
CDR3 length: 13; V gene: TRBV18; J gene: TRBJ2-3; clone size: .; D gene: .; CDR3 protein: CASSPFLTDTQYF; CDR3 DNA: TGTGCCAGCTCCCCTTTCCTCACAGATACGCAGTATTTT
CDR3 length: 14; V gene: TRBV20-1; J gene: TRBJ1-5; clone size: .; D gene: TRBD1; CDR3 protein: CSARMGTGNQPQHF; CDR3 DNA: TGCAGTGCTAGAATGGGGACAGGCAATCAGCCCCAGCATTTT
CDR3 length: 13; V gene: TRBV27; J gene: TRBJ1-2; clone size: many; D gene: TRBD1; CDR3 protein: CASSFGTGFGYTF; CDR3 DNA: TGTGCCAGCAGTTTCGGGACAGGGTTTGGCTACACCTTC
CDR3 length: 18; V gene: TRBV6-2/TRBV6-3; J gene: TRBJ1-5; clone size: many; D gene: TRBD1; CDR3 protein: CASSYPGQGTYSNQPQHF; CDR3 DNA: TGTGCCAGCAGTTACCCGGGACAGGGGACGTATAGCAATCAGCCCCAGCATTTT
CDR3 length: 16; V gene: TRBV6-1; J gene: TRBJ2-7; clone size: many; D gene: TRBD2; CDR3 protein: CASSGVERGGRYEQYF; CDR3 DNA: TGTGCCAGCAGTGGGGTTGAGCGGGGGGGCCGATACGAGCAGTACTTC
CDR3 length: 11; V gene: TRBV2; J gene: TRBJ2-7; clone size: once; D gene: .; CDR3 protein: CATTGSYEQYF; CDR3 DNA: TGTGCCACCACGGGGAGTTACGAGCAGTACTTC
CDR3 length: 15; V gene: TRBV5-5; J gene: TRBJ1-5; clone size: many; D gene: .; CDR3 protein: CASSLASGVRQPQHF; CDR3 DNA: TGTGCCAGCAGCTTGGCTTCAGGGGTTCGTCAGCCCCAGCATTTT
CDR3 length: 11; V gene: TRBV12-3/TRBV12-4; J gene: TRBJ2-5; clone size: many; D gene: .; CDR3 protein: CASSFMETQYF; CDR3 DNA: TGTGCCAGCAGTTTTATGGAGACCCAGTACTTC
CDR3 length: 13; V gene: TRBV2; J gene: TRBJ1-5; clone size: many; D gene: .; CDR3 protein: CASRRDFNQPQHF; CDR3 DNA: TGTGCCAGCAGGAGGGATTTCAATCAGCCCCAGCATTTT
CDR3 length: 13; V gene: TRBV20-1; J gene: TRBJ2-7; clone size: .; D gene: .; CDR3 protein: CSARDQTRKKQYF; CDR3 DNA: TGCAGTGCTAGAGATCAGACGCGTAAGAAGCAGTACTTC
CDR3 length: 16; V gene: TRBV6-1; J gene: TRBJ1-6; clone size: many; D gene: TRBD1; CDR3 protein: CASRTEGAGHNSPLHF; CDR3 DNA: TGTGCCAGCAGAACAGAGGGGGCAGGGCATAATTCACCCCTCCACTTT
CDR3 length: 15; V gene: TRBV7-2; J gene: TRBJ2-5; clone size: .; D gene: .; CDR3 protein: CASSLAEGKGETQYF; CDR3 DNA: TGTGCCAGCAGCTTAGCTGAGGGGAAGGGGGAGACCCAGTACTTC
CDR3 length: 14; V gene: TRBV2; J gene: TRBJ2-7; clone size: many; D gene: .; CDR3 protein: CASRTVRGLREQYF; CDR3 DNA: TGTGCCAGCAGGACAGTTAGGGGCCTGAGGGAGCAGTACTTC
CDR3 length: 13; V gene: TRBV19; J gene: TRBJ1-1; clone size: many; D gene: .; CDR3 protein: CASSITVNTEAFF; CDR3 DNA: TGTGCCAGTAGTATTACGGTGAACACTGAAGCTTTCTTT
CDR3 length: 16; V gene: TRBV6-2/TRBV6-3; J gene: TRBJ1-2; clone size: many; D gene: TRBD1; CDR3 protein: CASSPLPGTVNYGYTF; CDR3 DNA: TGTGCCAGCAGTCCATTACCTGGGACAGTTAACTATGGCTACACCTTC
CDR3 length: 16; V gene: TRBV28; J gene: TRBJ1-5; clone size: many; D gene: TRBD1; CDR3 protein: CASSLWAGGGHQPQHF; CDR3 DNA: TGTGCCAGCAGTTTATGGGCAGGGGGAGGGCATCAGCCCCAGCATTTT
CDR3 length: 14; V gene: TRBV14; J gene: TRBJ2-5; clone size: .; D gene: .; CDR3 protein: CASSLSPREETQYF; CDR3 DNA: TGTGCCAGCAGCCTTAGCCCCAGAGAAGAGACCCAGTACTTC
CDR3 length: 16; V gene: TRBV5-1; J gene: TRBJ2-3; clone size: many; D gene: TRBD2; CDR3 protein: CASSEGTSVITDTQYF; CDR3 DNA: TGCGCCAGCAGCGAAGGGACTAGCGTTATAACAGATACGCAGTATTTT
CDR3 length: 14; V gene: TRBV18; J gene: TRBJ2-5; clone size: many; D gene: .; CDR3 protein: CASSHPASRETQYF; CDR3 DNA: TGTGCCAGCTCACATCCAGCATCCCGGGAGACCCAGTACTTC
CDR3 length: 15; V gene: TRBV7-8; J gene: TRBJ2-7; clone size: .; D gene: .; CDR3 protein: CASSLGWQGAYEQYF; CDR3 DNA: TGTGCCAGCAGCTTAGGTTGGCAGGGAGCCTACGAGCAGTACTTC
CDR3 length: 15; V gene: TRBV12-3/TRBV12-4; J gene: TRBJ1-5; clone size: many; D gene: .; CDR3 protein: CASSLGRRSYQPQHF; CDR3 DNA: TGTGCCAGCAGTTTGGGGAGGCGGAGCTATCAGCCCCAGCATTTT
CDR3 length: 11; V gene: TRBV29-1; J gene: TRBJ2-7; clone size: many; D gene: TRBD1; CDR3 protein: CSVGTGNEQYF; CDR3 DNA: TGCAGCGTTGGGACAGGGAACGAGCAGTACTTC
CDR3 length: 13; V gene: TRBV12-3/TRBV12-4; J gene: TRBJ2-5; clone size: many; D gene: .; CDR3 protein: CASSLRGRETQYF; CDR3 DNA: TGTGCCAGCAGCCTACGAGGCCGTGAGACCCAGTACTTC
CDR3 length: 14; V gene: TRBV5-1; J gene: TRBJ1-2; clone size: .; D gene: .; CDR3 protein: CASSFRDTLGGYTF; CDR3 DNA: TGCGCCAGCAGCTTCCGGGACACGCTGGGTGGCTACACCTTC
CDR3 length: 14; V gene: TRBV6-2/TRBV6-3; J gene: TRBJ2-7; clone size: many; D gene: .; CDR3 protein: CATLDVRGRYEQYF; CDR3 DNA: TGTGCCACCCTCGATGTTAGGGGTCGCTACGAGCAGTACTTC
CDR3 length: 14; V gene: TRBV5-1; J gene: TRBJ1-6; clone size: .; D gene: TRBD1; CDR3 protein: CASSSGQGISPLHF; CDR3 DNA: TGCGCCAGCAGCTCGGGACAGGGCATTTCACCCCTCCACTTT
CDR3 length: 17; V gene: TRBV6-2/TRBV6-3; J gene: TRBJ2-4; clone size: many; D gene: .; CDR3 protein: CASSSLHQGKAKNIQYF; CDR3 DNA: TGTGCCAGCAGTTCCTTGCACCAGGGGAAAGCCAAAAACATTCAGTACTTC
CDR3 length: 11; V gene: TRBV12-3/TRBV12-4; J gene: TRBJ1-1; clone size: many; D gene: .; CDR3 protein: CASSLGWEAFF; CDR3 DNA: TGTGCCAGCAGTTTAGGGTGGGAGGCTTTCTTT
CDR3 length: 13; V gene: TRBV20-1; J gene: TRBJ1-3; clone size: many; D gene: .; CDR3 protein: CSARDPRGDTIYF; CDR3 DNA: TGCAGTGCTAGAGATCCCCGGGGGGACACCATATATTTT
CDR3 length: 14; V gene: TRBV11-3; J gene: TRBJ2-5; clone size: many; D gene: TRBD2; CDR3 protein: CASSSLSGLETQYF; CDR3 DNA: TGTGCCAGCAGCTCCCTTAGCGGGTTGGAGACCCAGTACTTC
CDR3 length: 13; V gene: TRBV20-1; J gene: TRBJ2-7; clone size: many; D gene: TRBD2; CDR3 protein: CSASGEGNYEQYF; CDR3 DNA: TGCAGTGCTAGTGGGGAGGGGAACTACGAGCAGTACTTC
CDR3 length: 13; V gene: TRBV7-2; J gene: TRBJ1-1; clone size: many; D gene: TRBD1; CDR3 protein: CASSATGRGIAFF; CDR3 DNA: TGTGCCAGCAGCGCGACAGGGAGGGGAATAGCTTTCTTT
CDR3 length: 17; V gene: TRBV19; J gene: TRBJ1-1; clone size: few; D gene: TRBD1; CDR3 protein: CASSAPRQGPMNTEAFF; CDR3 DNA: TGTGCCAGTAGTGCACCGAGACAGGGGCCTATGAACACTGAAGCTTTCTTT
CDR3 length: 15; V gene: TRBV7-8; J gene: TRBJ2-7; clone size: many; D gene: .; CDR3 protein: CASSLDGRNYYEQYF; CDR3 DNA: TGTGCCAGCAGCTTAGATGGGCGGAACTACTACGAGCAGTACTTC
CDR3 length: 18; V gene: TRBV12-3/TRBV12-4; J gene: TRBJ2-7; clone size: many; D gene: .; CDR3 protein: CASSYESWGNTGSYEQYF; CDR3 DNA: TGTGCCAGCTCCTACGAAAGTTGGGGAAACACGGGATCCTACGAGCAGTACTTC
CDR3 length: 15; V gene: TRBV20-1; J gene: TRBJ2-5; clone size: many; D gene: .; CDR3 protein: CSARESNILKGTQYF; CDR3 DNA: TGCAGTGCTAGAGAGTCGAACATCCTCAAGGGGACCCAGTACTTC
CDR3 length: 13; V gene: TRBV20-1; J gene: TRBJ2-7; clone size: few; D gene: TRBD2; CDR3 protein: CSARPSGGYEQYF; CDR3 DNA: TGCAGTGCTAGACCTAGCGGGGGCTACGAGCAGTACTTC
CDR3 length: 14; V gene: TRBV7-2; J gene: TRBJ2-3; clone size: few; D gene: .; CDR3 protein: CASSLRSSTDTQYF; CDR3 DNA: TGTGCCAGCAGCTTGAGGAGCTCCACAGATACGCAGTATTTT
CDR3 length: 15; V gene: TRBV24-1; J gene: TRBJ2-5; clone size: many; D gene: .; CDR3 protein: CATSDPGQKQETQYF; CDR3 DNA: TGTGCCACCAGTGACCCAGGACAGAAACAAGAGACCCAGTACTTC
CDR3 length: 14; V gene: TRBV6-1; J gene: TRBJ2-7; clone size: many; D gene: .; CDR3 protein: CASRSMRQGGEQYF; CDR3 DNA: TGTGCCAGCAGAAGTATGAGGCAGGGTGGCGAGCAGTACTTC